This TCR beta chain was documented in a study of response to subunit inactivated influenza vaccine (dated by TCRdb to the late 2010s). About the investigation overall: To follow how T cells responded to a trivalent subunit inactivated influenza vaccine, the researchers relied on deep quantitative profiling of the T cell receptor repertoire. The study at large found these results: The authors suggested that each seasonal influenza vaccination may recruit only a limited number of new T cells.

Its CDR3 holds 14 amino acids, cysteine through phenylalanine. Here the CDR3 DNA is all that survives: 42 bases in frame from base 1. The germline V gene yields MNHNS for CDR1 and SASEGT for CDR2. At the junction V is shortened by 7 bases and J by 4 bases; bases outside the gene matches: 8. This clonotype came up many times. Its target antigen remains unknown. It has no much larger one-base neighbor in the sample; base qualities were not kept. The protocol used for the library was RT-PCR. TCRdb shows the sequencer as Illumina HiSeq 2500. TCRdb reworked the public reads: Q25 trimming with fastp, MiXCR clone assembly, productive beta chains retained. CDR3 protein duplicates are merged, each entry listing the most common genes and DNA. This sample comprises under 550,000 distinct CDR3 sequences, 7.5% to 8.5% of them detected only once. The ten most abundant clones make up over 10% of the sample.

This TCR was recovered from a man in his fifties or sixties who received an inactivated influenza vaccine. Donor details come from another sample of the same person, matched by shared clones. The sample was PBMCs from blood, taken roughly 24 months after vaccination. The rearranged chain carries TRBV6-1 and TRBJ1-1; TRBD1 aligns with 8 central bases. The base sequence is TGTGCCAGCAACCATCAGGGGGCTGGCACTGAAGCTTTCTTT. It encodes CASNHQGAGTEAFF.